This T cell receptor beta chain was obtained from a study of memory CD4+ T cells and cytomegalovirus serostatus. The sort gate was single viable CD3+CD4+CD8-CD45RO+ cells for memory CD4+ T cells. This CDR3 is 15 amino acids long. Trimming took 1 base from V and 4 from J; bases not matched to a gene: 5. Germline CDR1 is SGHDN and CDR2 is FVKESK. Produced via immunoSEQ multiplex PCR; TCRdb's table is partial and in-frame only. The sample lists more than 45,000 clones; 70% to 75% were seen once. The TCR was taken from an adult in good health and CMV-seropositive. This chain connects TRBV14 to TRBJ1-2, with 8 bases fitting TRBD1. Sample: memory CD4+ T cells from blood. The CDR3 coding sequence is TGTGCCAGCAGCCAAGCAGGGACAGGTATCTATGGCTACACCTTC. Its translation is CASSQAGTGIYGYTF.